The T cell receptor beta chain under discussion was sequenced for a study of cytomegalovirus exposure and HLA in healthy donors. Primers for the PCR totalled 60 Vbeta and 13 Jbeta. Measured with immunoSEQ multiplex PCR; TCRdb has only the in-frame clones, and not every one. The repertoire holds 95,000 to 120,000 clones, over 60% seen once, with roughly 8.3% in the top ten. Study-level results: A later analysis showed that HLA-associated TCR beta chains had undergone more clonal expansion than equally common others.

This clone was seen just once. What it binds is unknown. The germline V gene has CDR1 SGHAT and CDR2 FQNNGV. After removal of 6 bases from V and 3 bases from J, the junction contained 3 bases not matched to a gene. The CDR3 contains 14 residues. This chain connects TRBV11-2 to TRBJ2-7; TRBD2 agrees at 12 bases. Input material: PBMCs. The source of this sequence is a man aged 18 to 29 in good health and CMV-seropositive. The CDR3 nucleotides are TGTGCCAGCAGGCTAGCGGGGGGGGGCTACGAGCAGTACTTC. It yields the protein CASRLAGGGYEQYF.